A selection of T cell receptor beta chains follows, all from one sample in a study of post-analysis software for immune sequencing data. From the PCR reads, TCRdb called clonotypes with MiXCR, one entry per CDR3 protein. Altogether hundreds of thousands of distinct CDR3 sequences are present, 55% to 60% being singletons, with the ten largest covering 11%. The source material was blood. Receptors originate from a girl aged 2-10 years with multiple sclerosis. Both conserved end residues are part of each CDR3. The order of the fields is D gene, J gene, clone size, V gene, CDR3 DNA, CDR3 protein. The D gene is left open where the match is weak. Clone size is shown for a subset of rows, as once, few, many or a class of expanded clone.

TRBD1,TRBJ2-6,.,TRBV4-3,TGCGCCAGCAGCCAAGTGACAGGGGGACGTAGGTCTGGGGCCAACGTCCTGACTTTC,CASSQVTGGRRSGANVLTF
.,TRBJ1-6,many,TRBV7-2,TGTGCCAGCAGCTTAGGAGCCTATAATTCACCCCTCCACTTT,CASSLGAYNSPLHF
TRBD1,TRBJ2-1,.,TRBV29-1,TGCAGCGTTCTGGGCAGGGGGCCTAACAATGAGCAGTTCTTC,CSVLGRGPNNEQFF
.,TRBJ1-1,once,TRBV11-3,TGTGCCAGCAGCTTGACCAGGGGTGGTGAAGCTTTCTTT,CASSLTRGGEAFF
.,TRBJ1-2,few,TRBV12-3/TRBV12-4,TGTGCCAGCAGTTTGATGAGCGTAGCTAACTATGGCTACACCTTC,CASSLMSVANYGYTF
.,TRBJ2-1,few,TRBV10-1,TGCGCCAGCAGTGAACCCACAGGGAGCAATGAGCAGTTCTTC,CASSEPTGSNEQFF
.,TRBJ2-6,few,TRBV10-2,TGCGCCAGCAGTGATGCAGGGACCTCTGGGGCCAACGTCCTGACTTTC,CASSDAGTSGANVLTF
.,TRBJ2-1,.,TRBV25-1,TGTGCCAGCAGCGGCCTGGCACCCTACAATGAGCAGTTCTTC,CASSGLAPYNEQFF
.,TRBJ2-1,few,TRBV27,TGTGCCAGCAGTTTATCCAGGCGGATTAGGGAAAGCTCCTACAATGAGCAGTTCTTC,CASSLSRRIRESSYNEQFF
.,TRBJ1-2,few,TRBV11-3,TGTGCCAGCAGCTCCACAGGAGTTACCTATGGCTACACCTTC,CASSSTGVTYGYTF
TRBD1,TRBJ1-1,once,TRBV20-1,TGCAGTGTCAGAGAGGGGGCAGGGGAAGCTTTCTTT,CSVREGAGEAFF
.,TRBJ1-5,few,TRBV7-2,TGTGCCAGCAGCTCCCTGATGGATCAGCCCCAGCATTTT,CASSSLMDQPQHF
.,TRBJ2-1,.,TRBV7-6,TGTGCCAGCAGCCCCACGACTATCGGGAGACCTCCTACTCCTTCCTACAATGAGCAGTTCTTC,CASSPTTIGRPPTPSYNEQFF
.,TRBJ1-4,.,TRBV29-1,TGCAGCGTTGATAAAGGGTCAACTAATGAAAAACTGTTTTTT,CSVDKGSTNEKLFF
.,TRBJ1-2,once,TRBV7-9,TGTGCCAGCACCCCAAGGGAGTATGGCTACACCTTC,CASTPREYGYTF
.,TRBJ1-2,few,TRBV20-1,TGCAGTGCGCGGACTCCAGATGGCTACACCTTC,CSARTPDGYTF
.,TRBJ2-7,few,TRBV7-9,TGTGCCAGCAGCTTAGCGACGGGACGGCTAGACTACGAGCAGTACTTC,CASSLATGRLDYEQYF
.,TRBJ2-1,.,TRBV6-1,TGTGCCAGCAGTGACTTCCCGGTTGGGTCCTACAATGAGCAGTTCTTC,CASSDFPVGSYNEQFF
TRBD1,TRBJ1-2,.,TRBV7-2,TGTGCCAGCGGCTTATGGGGGGGACAGACTATTAACTATGGCTACACCTTC,CASGLWGGQTINYGYTF
.,TRBJ2-1,.,TRBV7-2,TGTGCCAGCAGCTTAGGTCTTCTAATCGATGAGCAGTTCTTC,CASSLGLLIDEQFF
.,TRBJ2-3,.,TRBV20-1,TGCAGTGCTAGAGTGGGCCATAGCACAGATACGCAGTATTTT,CSARVGHSTDTQYF
.,TRBJ1-1,.,TRBV20-1,TGCAGTGCCCCTAGATCGGGCGGGAACACTGAAGCTTTCTTT,CSAPRSGGNTEAFF
.,TRBJ1-2,.,TRBV20-1,TGCAGTGCTGGGGTTTGGGGAAATTCGGGGCAATACTATGGCTACACCTTC,CSAGVWGNSGQYYGYTF
TRBD1,TRBJ1-2,.,TRBV7-9,TGTGCCAGCAGCCGAGGACAGGGGCCAGCTAACCATGGCTACACCTTC,CASSRGQGPANHGYTF
TRBD2,TRBJ2-1,.,TRBV6-1,TGTGCCAGCAGTGGAAAGCGGGGGAACTCCTACAATGAGCAGTTCTTC,CASSGKRGNSYNEQFF
TRBD1,TRBJ2-1,.,TRBV7-9,TGTGCCAGCAGCGATGACAGGGTGGAAAATGAGCAGTTCTTC,CASSDDRVENEQFF
.,TRBJ2-1,few,TRBV7-9,TGTGCCAGCGTCGAGGAATTCCGCAATGAGCAGTTCTTC,CASVEEFRNEQFF
.,TRBJ2-3,.,TRBV5-6,TGTGCCAGCAGCTTGTCCGGATCGGTTCACACAGATACGCAGTATTTT,CASSLSGSVHTDTQYF
TRBD1,TRBJ2-1,.,TRBV6-4,TGTGCCAGCAGTGACCCAGGGACAGGTCTGAGTGAGCAGTTCTTC,CASSDPGTGLSEQFF
TRBD2,TRBJ2-5,.,TRBV20-1,TGCAGTGCTAGAGACCTCACTAGCGTCCAAGAGACCCAGTACTTC,CSARDLTSVQETQYF
TRBD2,TRBJ2-5,.,TRBV3-1,TGTGCCAGCAGCCAAGGCAGCGGGGGGGCCGAAGAGACCCAGTACTTC,CASSQGSGGAEETQYF
TRBD2,TRBJ2-3,.,TRBV5-1,TGCGCCAGCAGCTTTGCTAGCGGGAGAGGAGATACGCAGTATTTT,CASSFASGRGDTQYF
.,TRBJ2-3,.,TRBV27,TGTGCCAGCAGAACGGGACACAGCACAGATACGCAGTATTTT,CASRTGHSTDTQYF
.,TRBJ2-7,once,TRBV29-1,TGCAGCGTTGATAATTCCTACGAGCAGTACTTC,CSVDNSYEQYF
.,TRBJ2-5,.,TRBV25-1,TGTGCCAGCAAAGCTATCGGCGGCCAAGAGACCCAGTACTTC,CASKAIGGQETQYF
TRBD2,TRBJ2-2,.,TRBV6-6,TGTGCCAGCAGTCAGACTAGCGGGAGGGCCTGGACCGGGGAGCTGTTTTTT,CASSQTSGRAWTGELFF
.,TRBJ2-1,.,TRBV2,TGTGCCAGCAGCTCATGGTCCTACAATGAGCAGTTCTTC,CASSSWSYNEQFF
TRBD2,TRBJ2-5,.,TRBV4-3,TGCGCCAGCAGCCGACTCGGGACTAGCGGGGAAGAGACCCAGTACTTC,CASSRLGTSGEETQYF
.,TRBJ1-2,.,TRBV27,TGTGCCAGCAGTCCCGTAGGGGCACATTTATTTAACTATGGCTACACCTTC,CASSPVGAHLFNYGYTF